This entry features one T cell receptor (beta chain) sequence. Its antigen is currently unknown. This sample was included in a study of memory B cells and T cells in multiple sclerosis. Clones were read by immunoSEQ multiplex PCR, and TCRdb kept only the in-frame ones, dropping some. Altogether around 30,000 clones are present, around 86% being singletons, with the ten largest covering approximately 2.5%. Stimulus-free culture yielded autoproliferating CFSE-dim and non-proliferating CFSE-high T cells, each sequenced separately. Replicate wells were pooled after approximately seven days of stimulus-free culture of around 54 million CFSE-labeled PBMCs. The TCR originated in a human donor with multiple sclerosis. The sequencing input was PBMCs from blood kept in culture.

In nucleotides, the CDR3 is TGTGCCAGCAGAGAGACAGGGAACCCAATTTACACAGATACGCAGTATTTT. This codes for CASRETGNPIYTDTQYF. This chain uses TRBV2 with TRBJ2-3, with 7 bases that match TRBD1. The CDR3 runs 17 residues. V dropped 6 bases and J dropped 2; count of bases not matched to a gene: 14. Germline V gene data show CDR1 as SNHLY and CDR2 as FYNNEI.